The 4 T cell receptor beta chains below were found in one sample sequenced in a study of regulatory dendritic cells for organ transplantation. The protocol was immunoSEQ multiplex PCR, while the TCRdb copy is restricted to in-frame clones and leaves out a portion. The repertoire holds 30,000 or so clones, around 83% seen once, with roughly 0.1% in the top ten. The sample was naive CD4+ T cells from blood. The subset was: CD45RA+ naive T cells. These receptor sequences come from a human donor in good health.

V is TRBV19 and J is TRBJ2-7; TRBD1 matches 8 bases. Germline lookup yields CDR1 LNHDA and CDR2 SQIVND (reference sequence). With 5 bases clipped from V and 4 bases from J, the junction kept 16 bases outside the gene matches. This CDR3 contains 17 residues. The CDR3 DNA sequence: TGTGCCAGTAGTCCTATCGGGTGGGGGACAGGTCGGTACGAGCAGTACTTC. It codes for CASSPIGWGTGRYEQYF.

The chain recombines TRBV4-1 with TRBJ2-1, with 8 bases matching TRBD2. CDR1 is MGHRA, CDR2 YSYEKL, per germline. This CDR3 contains 15 residues. The V segment lost 5 bases and the J segment 2 bases; nucleotides outside the gene matches: 5. The CDR3 region is CASSTGGGAYNEQFF. The DNA for the CDR3 is TGCGCCAGCAGCACGGGAGGGGGGGCCTACAATGAGCAGTTCTTC.

V and J are TRBV2 and TRBJ2-1, with 13 positions matching TRBD2. The germline V gene has CDR1 SNHLY and CDR2 FYNNEI. This CDR3 has 14 amino acids. After removal of 6 bases from V and 5 bases from J, the junction contained 1 base not matched to a gene. In DNA, the CDR3 is TGTGCCAGCAGACTAGCGGGGGGGCACAATGAGCAGTTCTTC. It is translated as CASRLAGGHNEQFF.

The chain links TRBV18 to TRBJ2-3; unclear D gene. Looked up from germline, CDR1 is KGHSH and CDR2 is LQKENI. This CDR3 comprises 12 residues. V lost 5 bases and J 2 bases, leaving 5 bases between the germline ends. Here the CDR3 DNA reads TGTGCCAGCTCATCAGACACAGATACGCAGTATTTT. Translation: CASSSDTDTQYF.